The subject of this entry is one TCR beta chain. Its specificity is unknown. The data belong to a study of cytomegalovirus exposure and HLA in healthy donors. Primers included in the PCR were 60 Vbeta and 13 Jbeta primers. Repertoires were generated with immunoSEQ multiplex PCR, while TCRdb's copy carries only in-frame clones and drops some. The table lists some 150,000 clones, 80% to 90% of them singletons, with roughly 5% in the top ten. Study conclusions and caveats: In an earlier analysis, most TCR beta V segments were productive about 87% or about 30% of the time.

Material: PBMCs. The origin of this receptor is a woman younger than 45 in good health and CMV-seronegative.

The CDR3 DNA is TGTGCCATCAGTGAGCCGCCGGGACTCTCCCAAATTTATGGCTACACCTTC. Translated: CAISEPPGLSQIYGYTF. The chain carries TRBV10-3 and TRBJ1-2, with D tentatively TRBD1 (5 bases). V was pared by 2 bases and J by 5 bases, with 21 bases between. Per germline, CDR1 ENHRY and CDR2 SYGVKD. There are 17 residues in the CDR3.